Listed below are T cell receptor beta chains from one sample, sequenced in a study of shared clonotypes between healthy human individuals. Sequencing was performed with immunoSEQ multiplex PCR; in TCRdb, only in-frame clones are kept and a portion is missing. The repertoire has about 800,000 clones, just over 95% of them found once; the top ten carry roughly 0.23%. Specimen: naive CD8+ T cells sorted from blood. The receptors here all came from a young man in good health. Each CDR3 is given with its conserved first and last residue. The order of the fields is D gene, clone size, V gene, J gene, CDR3 protein, CDR3 DNA. D genes are given only for firm matches. Clone size is not always given. Where it is, it says once, few, many or a class for expanded clones.

d_call: .; clone_size: .; v_call: TRBV9; j_call: TRBJ2-3; cdr3_aa: CASSASLTLGDTQYF; cdr3_nt: TGTGCCAGCAGCGCCAGCCTTACCCTAGGAGATACGCAGTATTTT
d_call: .; clone_size: .; v_call: TRBV7-2; j_call: TRBJ2-3; cdr3_aa: CASSKRDATDTQYF; cdr3_nt: TGTGCCAGCAGCAAACGGGACGCAACAGATACGCAGTATTTT
d_call: .; clone_size: .; v_call: TRBV11-3; j_call: TRBJ2-2; cdr3_aa: CASSLWLTGELFF; cdr3_nt: TGTGCCAGCAGCCTCTGGCTCACCGGGGAGCTGTTTTTT
d_call: .; clone_size: .; v_call: TRBV2; j_call: TRBJ2-1; cdr3_aa: CASRDHRVPYNEQFF; cdr3_nt: TGTGCCAGCAGGGACCACAGGGTACCCTACAATGAGCAGTTCTTC
d_call: .; clone_size: .; v_call: TRBV2; j_call: TRBJ2-1; cdr3_aa: CASRRSYNEQFF; cdr3_nt: TGTGCCAGCAGGCGCTCCTACAATGAGCAGTTCTTC
d_call: .; clone_size: .; v_call: TRBV6-6; j_call: TRBJ2-3; cdr3_aa: CASQTGDDTQYF; cdr3_nt: TGTGCCAGTCAAACCGGGGATGATACGCAGTATTTT
d_call: .; clone_size: .; v_call: TRBV27; j_call: TRBJ2-7; cdr3_aa: CASSLIGQYYEQYF; cdr3_nt: TGTGCCAGCAGTTTAATAGGACAGTACTACGAGCAGTACTTC
d_call: .; clone_size: .; v_call: TRBV4-3; j_call: TRBJ2-1; cdr3_aa: CASSQGGFNEQFF; cdr3_nt: TGCGCCAGCAGCCAAGGGGGTTTCAATGAGCAGTTCTTC
d_call: .; clone_size: .; v_call: TRBV5-1; j_call: TRBJ2-2; cdr3_aa: CASSWTIGNTGELFF; cdr3_nt: TGCGCCAGCAGCTGGACTATAGGAAACACCGGGGAGCTGTTTTTT
d_call: TRBD1; clone_size: .; v_call: TRBV30; j_call: TRBJ1-5; cdr3_aa: CAWSVQVRGRGQPQHF; cdr3_nt: TGTGCCTGGAGTGTACAGGTCAGGGGGCGTGGGCAGCCCCAGCATTTT
d_call: .; clone_size: .; v_call: TRBV6-1; j_call: TRBJ1-5; cdr3_aa: CASSVDGRNQPQHF; cdr3_nt: TGTGCCAGCAGTGTTGACGGTCGCAATCAGCCCCAGCATTTT
d_call: .; clone_size: once; v_call: TRBV2; j_call: TRBJ2-7; cdr3_aa: CASSHGPGGDYEQYF; cdr3_nt: TGTGCCAGCAGCCACGGGCCAGGAGGGGACTACGAGCAGTACTTC
d_call: .; clone_size: .; v_call: TRBV2; j_call: TRBJ2-1; cdr3_aa: CASKVEPGSYNEQFF; cdr3_nt: TGTGCCAGCAAGGTCGAGCCGGGCTCCTACAATGAGCAGTTCTTC
d_call: .; clone_size: .; v_call: TRBV4-1; j_call: TRBJ1-1; cdr3_aa: CASRGLLSAEAFF; cdr3_nt: TGCGCCAGCAGGGGTCTCCTCTCCGCTGAAGCTTTCTTT
d_call: TRBD1; clone_size: .; v_call: TRBV19; j_call: TRBJ1-5; cdr3_aa: CASSIDRGSNQPQHF; cdr3_nt: TGTGCCAGTAGTATTGACAGGGGGAGCAATCAGCCCCAGCATTTT
d_call: TRBD2; clone_size: .; v_call: TRBV9; j_call: TRBJ2-5; cdr3_aa: CASSELAGVRETQYF; cdr3_nt: TGTGCCAGCAGCGAGCTAGCGGGAGTGAGAGAGACCCAGTACTTC
d_call: .; clone_size: .; v_call: TRBV29-1; j_call: TRBJ1-5; cdr3_aa: CSRSQPQHF; cdr3_nt: TGCAGCCGGAGTCAGCCCCAGCATTTT
d_call: .; clone_size: few; v_call: TRBV27; j_call: TRBJ2-1; cdr3_aa: CASRELGNEQFF; cdr3_nt: TGTGCCAGCAGGGAATTGGGTAATGAGCAGTTCTTC
d_call: .; clone_size: .; v_call: TRBV4-3; j_call: TRBJ1-2; cdr3_aa: CASSQDRGVDSGYTF; cdr3_nt: TGCGCCAGCAGCCAAGACCGGGGAGTCGATAGTGGCTACACCTTC
d_call: TRBD2; clone_size: .; v_call: TRBV28; j_call: TRBJ2-2; cdr3_aa: CASSRPTSGEAGELFF; cdr3_nt: TGTGCCAGCAGTCGACCGACTAGCGGGGAGGCCGGGGAGCTGTTTTTT
d_call: .; clone_size: .; v_call: TRBV15; j_call: TRBJ1-1; cdr3_aa: CATSSDRLNTEAFF; cdr3_nt: TGTGCCACCAGCAGTGACAGATTGAACACTGAAGCTTTCTTT
d_call: .; clone_size: .; v_call: TRBV28; j_call: TRBJ1-2; cdr3_aa: CASSIIEGFNYGYTF; cdr3_nt: TGTGCCAGCAGTATAATAGAGGGGTTCAACTATGGCTACACCTTC
d_call: .; clone_size: .; v_call: TRBV28; j_call: TRBJ1-1; cdr3_aa: CASSFNDVEAFF; cdr3_nt: TGTGCCAGCAGTTTCAACGACGTTGAAGCTTTCTTT
d_call: .; clone_size: .; v_call: TRBV13; j_call: TRBJ2-2; cdr3_aa: CASSFPSGANTGELFF; cdr3_nt: TGTGCCAGCAGCTTCCCCAGCGGAGCGAACACCGGGGAGCTGTTTTTT
d_call: .; clone_size: .; v_call: TRBV12-5; j_call: TRBJ1-4; cdr3_aa: CASGLTTDRKLRTNLEKLFF; cdr3_nt: TGTGCTAGTGGTTTGACCACAGACAGGAAACTACGAACTAATCTTGAAAAACTGTTTTTT
d_call: .; clone_size: .; v_call: TRBV7-2; j_call: TRBJ2-1; cdr3_aa: CASSLETGLTGEQFF; cdr3_nt: TGTGCCAGCAGCTTAGAAACAGGACTAACCGGTGAGCAGTTCTTC